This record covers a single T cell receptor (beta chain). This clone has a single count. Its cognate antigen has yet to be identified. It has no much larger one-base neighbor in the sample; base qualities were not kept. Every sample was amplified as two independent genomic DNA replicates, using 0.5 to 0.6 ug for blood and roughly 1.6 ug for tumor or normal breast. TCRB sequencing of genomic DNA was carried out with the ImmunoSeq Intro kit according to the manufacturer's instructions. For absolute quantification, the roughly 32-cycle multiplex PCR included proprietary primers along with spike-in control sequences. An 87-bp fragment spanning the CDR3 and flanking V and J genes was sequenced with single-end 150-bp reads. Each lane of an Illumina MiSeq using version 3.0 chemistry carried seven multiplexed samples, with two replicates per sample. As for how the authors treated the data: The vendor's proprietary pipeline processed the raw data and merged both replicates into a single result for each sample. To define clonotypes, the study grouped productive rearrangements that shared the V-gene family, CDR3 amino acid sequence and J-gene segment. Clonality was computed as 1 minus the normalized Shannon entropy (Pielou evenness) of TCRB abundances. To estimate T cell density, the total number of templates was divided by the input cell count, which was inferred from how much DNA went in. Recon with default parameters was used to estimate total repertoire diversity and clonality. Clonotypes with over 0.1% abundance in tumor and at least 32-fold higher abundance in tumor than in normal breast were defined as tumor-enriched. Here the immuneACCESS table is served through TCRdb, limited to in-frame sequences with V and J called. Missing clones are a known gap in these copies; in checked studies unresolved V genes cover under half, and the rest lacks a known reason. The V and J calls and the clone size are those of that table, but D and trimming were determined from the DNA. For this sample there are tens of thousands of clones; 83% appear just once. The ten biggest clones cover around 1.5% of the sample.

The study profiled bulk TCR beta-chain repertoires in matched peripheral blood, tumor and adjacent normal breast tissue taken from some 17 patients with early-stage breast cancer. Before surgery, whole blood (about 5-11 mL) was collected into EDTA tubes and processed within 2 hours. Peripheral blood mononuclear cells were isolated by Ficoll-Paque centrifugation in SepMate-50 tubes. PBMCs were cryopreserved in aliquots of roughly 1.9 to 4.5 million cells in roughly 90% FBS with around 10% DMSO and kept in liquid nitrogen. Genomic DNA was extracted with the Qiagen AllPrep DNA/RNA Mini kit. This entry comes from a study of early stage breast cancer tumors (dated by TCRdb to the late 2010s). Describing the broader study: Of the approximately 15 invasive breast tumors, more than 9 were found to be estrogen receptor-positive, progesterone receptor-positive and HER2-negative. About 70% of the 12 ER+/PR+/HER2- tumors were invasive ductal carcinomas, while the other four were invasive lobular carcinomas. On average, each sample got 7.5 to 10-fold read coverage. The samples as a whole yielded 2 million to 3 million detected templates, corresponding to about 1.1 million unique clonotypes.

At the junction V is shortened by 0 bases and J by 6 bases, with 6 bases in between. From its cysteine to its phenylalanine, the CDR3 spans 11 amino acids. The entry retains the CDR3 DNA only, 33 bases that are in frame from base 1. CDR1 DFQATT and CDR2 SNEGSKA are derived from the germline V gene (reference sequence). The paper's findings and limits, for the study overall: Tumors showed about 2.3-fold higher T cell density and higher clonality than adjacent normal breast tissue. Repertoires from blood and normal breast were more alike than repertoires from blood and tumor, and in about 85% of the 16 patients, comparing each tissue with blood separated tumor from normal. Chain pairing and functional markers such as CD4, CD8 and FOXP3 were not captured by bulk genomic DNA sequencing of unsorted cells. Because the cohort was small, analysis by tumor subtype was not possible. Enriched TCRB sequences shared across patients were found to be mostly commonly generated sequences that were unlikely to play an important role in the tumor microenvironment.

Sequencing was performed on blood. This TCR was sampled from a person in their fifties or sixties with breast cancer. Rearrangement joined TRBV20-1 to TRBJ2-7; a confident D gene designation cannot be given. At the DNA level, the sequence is TGCAGTGCTAGAGATATTCGCGAGCAGTACTTC. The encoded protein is CSARDIREQYF.